These T cell receptor beta chains were read from a single sample in a study of blood T cell repertoires in COVID-19. Assay: immunoSEQ multiplex PCR; the TCRdb copy retains only in-frame clones and omits some. The sample carries under 200,000 clones, 88% recorded once. What was sequenced was peripheral blood. These receptors originate from a man in his forties or fifties with active or convalescent COVID-19. Each CDR3 is given with its conserved first and last residue. Clone size is given for some rows only: seen once, a few or many times, or a class if the clone is expanded.

v_gene | len | abundance | CDR3aa
TRBV10-2 | 19 | - | CASSEDRDRAVILHYGYTF
TRBV28 | 11 | - | CATGQTYEQYF
TRBV5-6 | 16 | - | CASSWRQGANTGELFF
TRBV5-1 | 15 | few | CASSLLAGLQETQYF
TRBV27 | 15 | - | CASRGDRASNQPQHF
TRBV7-2 | 15 | - | CASSLSSGDYNEQFF
TRBV12-5 | 12 | - | CASGYLSYEQYF
TRBV11-2 | 15 | once | CASSLGVFGVYEQYF
TRBV9 | 15 | - | CASSPGGGQNNEQFF
TRBV5-1 | 14 | - | CASSLGGLGSPLHF
TRBV6-2/TRBV6-3 | 17 | - | CASSQVTSAGGKETQYF
TRBV5-4 | 14 | - | CASSSAGNNQPQHF
TRBV19 | 15 | - | CASSPGQGSNSPLHF
TRBV5-1 | 15 | once | CASSLEGHKAYGYTF
TRBV2 | 15 | - | CASSEASGRANEQFF
TRBV5-1 | 15 | - | CASSWDRTMNTEAFF
TRBV29-1 | 14 | - | CSVTRTGGRETQYF
TRBV28 | 18 | - | CASSVGGGITGLGEKLFF
TRBV6-5 | 13 | - | CASSRGQRREQYF
TRBV11-2 | 18 | - | CASSLPSRDTTFPQPQHF
TRBV5-1 | 17 | - | CASSLEGQGATNEKLFF
TRBV6-5 | 12 | - | CASRDGLTGAFF
TRBV6-5 | 15 | - | CASRQGANTAYEQYF
TRBV11-2 | 16 | - | CASSFPGGGGTDTQYF
TRBV4-2 | 19 | - | CASSQDVLAKESSYNEQFF
TRBV19 | 15 | - | CASSTEEGRSEKLFF
TRBV4-2 | 18 | - | CASSQALTAGTSANEQFF
TRBV5-4 | 14 | - | CASSFRQGPYEQYF
TRBV6-4 | 15 | - | CASSEGSSGANVLTF
TRBV6-6 | 13 | - | CASSYGGTYEQYF
TRBV2 | 12 | - | CASRTDNSPLHF
TRBV3-1/TRBV3-2 | 16 | - | CASSQGTGTGANVLTF
TRBV6-2/TRBV6-3 | 12 | - | CASSGLAGSQFF
TRBV4-1 | 17 | - | CASSQPTRSRSQETQYF